This T cell receptor beta chain stems from a study of shared clonotypes between healthy human individuals. Study findings and constraints: Clonotype sharing among donors likely depends on sequencing depth.

This CDR3 spans 14 amino acids. The germline V gene has CDR1 SGHRS and CDR2 YFSETQ. V was cut by 4 bases and J by 5 bases, with 15 bases left in between. For this clone: Its antigen is still unknown.

Repertoires were generated with immunoSEQ multiplex PCR, while TCRdb's copy carries only in-frame clones and drops some. In the table there are under 2,500,000 clones, approximately 95% of which are singletons. The gene calls are TRBV5-1 and TRBJ2-5; D remains unclear. This TCR derives from a man in his late teens or twenties in good health. Material: naive CD4+ T cells sorted from blood. The subset was: CD45RA+ positively selected. The CDR3 sequence: CASSMLGTGETQYF. The CDR3 DNA follows: TGCGCCAGCAGCATGCTGGGAACCGGGGAGACCCAGTACTTC.